The clone carrying this TCR beta chain appeared a few times. Its antigen is still unknown. Time point meaning: patch test 2, 6 weeks after DPC sensitization. Regarding treatment: therapeutic diphenylcyclopropenone sensitization with weekly scalp DPC. This sample stems from a study of human T cells and chemical hapten exposure. Across the study: The patch tests put 0.01% DPC on the skin of the upper back and were read 6 days later.

TCRdb re-called the RACE reads through MiXCR, storing one row per CDR3 protein. The sample carries more than 70,000 distinct CDR3 sequences, around a tenth recorded once. Germline trimming cut 6 bases from V and 5 bases from J; bases unmatched to any gene: 7. Germline CDR1 MNHEY, CDR2 SVGEGT. This CDR3 has 14 amino acids. Study-wide results and limits: TCRs exceeding 1 in 1000 frequency stayed unchanged with DPC sensitization.

The input for sequencing was whole blood, taken in connection with sensitization to the hapten diphenylcyclopropenone (DPC). This TCR was sampled from a man aged 18-30 years with alopecia areata. Some clones in this sample may be carry-over from other donors' samples. J is TRBJ1-5 and V is TRBV6-2 or TRBV6-3, with TRBD1 matching 7 bases. The CDR3 coding sequence is TGTGCCAGCAGGAAGACAGGGCGAGATCAGCCCCAGCATTTT. It codes for CASRKTGRDQPQHF.